These T cell receptor beta chains were read from a single sample in a study of identical twins. TCRdb redid the calling of the 5' RACE reads with MiXCR, one entry per CDR3 protein. Of a few hundred thousand distinct CDR3 sequences listed, roughly 10% are singletons. Sequencing input: naive T cells sorted from blood. Receptors were obtained from a woman in her fifties or sixties in good health. Each CDR3 is given with its conserved first and last residue. D genes are given only for firm matches. Only some rows state a clone size, as once, few, many or a class for expanded clones.

.,many,TRBJ2-6,TRBV15,TGTGCCACCAGCAGCTTCCAGGGAACTGGGGCCAACGTCCTGACTTTC,CATSSFQGTGANVLTF
.,few,TRBJ2-7,TRBV12-3/TRBV12-4,TGTGCCAGCAGGACGGAGGCGATGTACGAGCAGTACTTC,CASRTEAMYEQYF
TRBD2,many,TRBJ2-1,TRBV5-1,TGCGCCAGCGGTCTAGCGGGCTACAATGAGCAGTTCTTC,CASGLAGYNEQFF
.,.,TRBJ2-5,TRBV7-2,TGTGCCAGCAGCTTATTGAGAGCCCAGCGGACCCAGTACTTC,CASSLLRAQRTQYF
.,.,TRBJ2-7,TRBV6-5,TGTGCCAGCCGAGGGGGGGCGGGCGAGCAGTACTTC,CASRGGAGEQYF
TRBD2,many,TRBJ2-3,TRBV12-3/TRBV12-4,TGTGCCAGCAGTTTCGTAGCGGGAGGGTGGACAGATACGCAGTATTTT,CASSFVAGGWTDTQYF
.,many,TRBJ1-1,TRBV12-3/TRBV12-4,TGTGCCAGCAGTGGTCTCTGGGGGAACACTGAAGCTTTCTTT,CASSGLWGNTEAFF
TRBD1,few,TRBJ2-3,TRBV24-1,TGTGCCACCAGTGATTTGGGTAGAGCGGGACAGGGGGCATACGATACGCAGTATTTT,CATSDLGRAGQGAYDTQYF
TRBD2,.,TRBJ2-1,TRBV20-1,TGCAGCGCCGACAGGGGAGCGGGAGGGCCGGACAATGAGCAGTTCTTC,CSADRGAGGPDNEQFF
.,few,TRBJ2-1,TRBV4-1,TGCGCCAGCAGCCTGGGGCCAATACTAGGGGTTGAGCAGTTCTTC,CASSLGPILGVEQFF
TRBD2,few,TRBJ2-3,TRBV20-1,TGCAGTGCTCGCTCGGGGCTAGCGGGACGCACAGATACGCAGTATTTT,CSARSGLAGRTDTQYF
.,.,TRBJ2-7,TRBV6-2/TRBV6-3,TGTGCCAGCACCCGGGCATACGAGCAGTACTTC,CASTRAYEQYF
TRBD2,few,TRBJ2-1,TRBV5-1,TGCGCCAGCAAGACTAGCCATTCCTCCTACAATGAGCAGTTCTTC,CASKTSHSSYNEQFF
TRBD2,few,TRBJ2-1,TRBV6-5,TGTGCCAGCAGTGGTTTAAGCGGGAGTATTTCTAATGAGCAGTTCTTC,CASSGLSGSISNEQFF
.,few,TRBJ2-5,TRBV11-2,TGTGCCAGCAGCTTCGGGGAGGAAGAGACCCAGTACTTC,CASSFGEEETQYF
TRBD2,many,TRBJ2-3,TRBV12-3/TRBV12-4,TGTGCCAGCGGCCGACTAGCGGGAGGGACAGATACGCAGTATTTT,CASGRLAGGTDTQYF
.,.,TRBJ2-1,TRBV18,TGTGCCAGCTCACCACCGACCTCCAATGAGCAGTTCTTC,CASSPPTSNEQFF
.,few,TRBJ1-2,TRBV20-1,TGCAGTGCTAGAGAGACAGCAAAGAACTATGGCTACACCTTC,CSARETAKNYGYTF
TRBD2,few,TRBJ2-3,TRBV5-5,TGTGCCAGCAGCGTCGACCTAGCGGGAGCGCGCAGAGATACGCAGTATTTT,CASSVDLAGARRDTQYF
.,many,TRBJ2-3,TRBV20-1,TGCAGTGCTAGAGACCGGCTAGGCACAGATACGCAGTATTTT,CSARDRLGTDTQYF
.,few,TRBJ2-7,TRBV7-9,TGTGCCAGCAGCTCACGGACAGAGGGATTTATGGAGCAGTACTTC,CASSSRTEGFMEQYF
.,.,TRBJ1-2,TRBV29-1,TGCAGCGTTCGACAGCGGGCTAACTATGGCTACACCTTC,CSVRQRANYGYTF
TRBD2,few,TRBJ2-3,TRBV7-9,TGTGCCAGCAGCTTGAATTCGGGGGGAAGCACAGATACGCAGTATTTT,CASSLNSGGSTDTQYF
.,.,TRBJ2-2,TRBV28,TGTGCCAGCAGTTCGCAGCTGAACACCGGGGAGCTGTTTTTT,CASSSQLNTGELFF
TRBD2,.,TRBJ2-3,TRBV4-1,TGCGCCAGCAGCCATCGCTTTAGCGGGAGTCTAACAGATACGCAGTATTTT,CASSHRFSGSLTDTQYF
.,many,TRBJ2-3,TRBV3-1,TGTGCCAGCAGCCAAGATGGGGGTGATACGCAGTATTTT,CASSQDGGDTQYF
.,few,TRBJ1-5,TRBV12-5,TGTGCTAGTGGTTTGGTCGACCGGAGGGGCAATCAGCCCCAGCATTTT,CASGLVDRRGNQPQHF
.,.,TRBJ1-1,TRBV5-5,TGTGCCAGCAGCTTGGGGGGTCTTGTCACTGAAGCTTTCTTT,CASSLGGLVTEAFF
.,few,TRBJ2-7,TRBV25-1,TGTGCCAGCAGTGAACAAAGCGGAGTTCCCTACGAGCAGTACTTC,CASSEQSGVPYEQYF
.,few,TRBJ2-6,TRBV2,TGTGCCAGCAGTGGGACAGCCTACTCTGGGGCCAACGTCCTGACTTTC,CASSGTAYSGANVLTF
.,few,TRBJ2-1,TRBV20-1,TGCAGTGCTCCTACGAGCTGGAATGAGCAGTTCTTC,CSAPTSWNEQFF
.,many,TRBJ1-2,TRBV12-3/TRBV12-4,TGTGCCAGCAGAACCTCCTATGGCTACACCTTC,CASRTSYGYTF
TRBD1,.,TRBJ2-7,TRBV11-3,TGTGCCAGCAGCGTGGGACAGGGGGCCTACGAGCAGTACTTC,CASSVGQGAYEQYF
TRBD1,.,TRBJ1-2,TRBV5-1,TGCGCCAGCAGCTCCGGGACAGGGAATGGCTACACCTTC,CASSSGTGNGYTF
.,few,TRBJ1-1,TRBV12-3/TRBV12-4,TGTGCCAGCAGTTGGCCGCCGGGGGGGAACACTGAAGCTTTCTTT,CASSWPPGGNTEAFF
TRBD2,.,TRBJ2-3,TRBV12-3/TRBV12-4,TGTGCCAGCAGTTTAGCCCGGCGGGAGGGTATTACGCAGTATTTT,CASSLARREGITQYF
TRBD2,.,TRBJ2-1,TRBV20-1,TGCAGTGCTAGATCGGGACTAGCGACGCTTTACAATGAGCAGTTCTTC,CSARSGLATLYNEQFF
.,.,TRBJ2-5,TRBV7-9,TGTGCCAGCAGCTTGGAGGGACAGAAGCAAGAGACCCAGTACTTC,CASSLEGQKQETQYF
.,.,TRBJ2-3,TRBV2,TGTGCCAGCAGCGCGGGACACCAAGATACGCAGTATTTT,CASSAGHQDTQYF
TRBD2,.,TRBJ2-1,TRBV2,TGTGCCAGCAGTGGGACTAGCGGGGAAGGCAATGAGCAGTTCTTC,CASSGTSGEGNEQFF
.,few,TRBJ2-7,TRBV7-2,TGTGCCAGCAGCTTTTTTTTGGCAAGCGGATACGAGCAGTACTTC,CASSFFLASGYEQYF
.,.,TRBJ2-5,TRBV6-5,TGTGCCAGCAGTTACTGGGTCGGGGCTGGCCAAGAGACCCAGTACTTC,CASSYWVGAGQETQYF
.,.,TRBJ2-5,TRBV24-1,TGTGCCACCAGTGAAGCCGGGACACAAGAGACCCAGTACTTC,CATSEAGTQETQYF
.,.,TRBJ2-3,TRBV5-1,TGCGCCTGCAGCTTGGCCCAGGCGGTCACAGATACGCAGTATTTT,CACSLAQAVTDTQYF
.,many,TRBJ1-1,TRBV29-1,TGCAGCGGGAGAGAGAACACTGAAGCTTTCTTT,CSGRENTEAFF
TRBD1,few,TRBJ1-1,TRBV4-1,TGCGCCAGCGGGCTTCAGGGGGGCGGGAACACTGAAGCTTTCTTT,CASGLQGGGNTEAFF
TRBD2,few,TRBJ2-1,TRBV27,TGTGCCAGCAGTTTATGGAGCGGGAGTCCCTACAATGAGCAGTTCTTC,CASSLWSGSPYNEQFF
TRBD2,few,TRBJ2-7,TRBV9,TGTGCCAGCAGCGTGTCCGGGACTAGTAACTACGAGCAGTACTTC,CASSVSGTSNYEQYF